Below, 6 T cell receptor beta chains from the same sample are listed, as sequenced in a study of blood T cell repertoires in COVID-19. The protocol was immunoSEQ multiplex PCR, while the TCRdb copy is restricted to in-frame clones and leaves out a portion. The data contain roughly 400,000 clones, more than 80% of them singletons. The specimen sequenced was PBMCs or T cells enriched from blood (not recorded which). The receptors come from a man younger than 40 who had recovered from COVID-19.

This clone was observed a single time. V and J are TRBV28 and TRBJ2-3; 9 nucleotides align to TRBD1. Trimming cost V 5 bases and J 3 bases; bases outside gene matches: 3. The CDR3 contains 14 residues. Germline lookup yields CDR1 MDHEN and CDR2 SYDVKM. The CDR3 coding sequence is TGTGCCAGCAGTCCCGGGACAGGGACAGATACGCAGTATTTT. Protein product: CASSPGTGTDTQYF. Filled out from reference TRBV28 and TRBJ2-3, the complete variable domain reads DVKVTQSSRYLVKRTGEKVFLECVQDMDHENMFWYRQDPGLGLRLIYFSYDVKMKEKGDIPEGYSVSREKKERFSLILESASTNQTSMYLCASSPGTGTDTQYFGPGTRLTVL.

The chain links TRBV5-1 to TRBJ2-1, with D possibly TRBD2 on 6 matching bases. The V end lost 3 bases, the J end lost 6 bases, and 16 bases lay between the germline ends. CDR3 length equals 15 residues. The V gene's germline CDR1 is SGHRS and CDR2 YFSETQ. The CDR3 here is CASSSLRDSGNEQFF. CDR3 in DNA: TGCGCCAGCAGCTCTTTGCGGGATAGCGGCAATGAGCAGTTCTTC.

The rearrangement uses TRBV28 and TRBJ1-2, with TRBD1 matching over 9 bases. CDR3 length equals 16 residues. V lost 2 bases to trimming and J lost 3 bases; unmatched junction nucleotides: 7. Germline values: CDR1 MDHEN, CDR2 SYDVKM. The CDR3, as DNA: TGTGCCAGCAGTTTAGACACAGGGGGCGTCTACTATGGCTACACCTTC. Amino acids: CASSLDTGGVYYGYTF.

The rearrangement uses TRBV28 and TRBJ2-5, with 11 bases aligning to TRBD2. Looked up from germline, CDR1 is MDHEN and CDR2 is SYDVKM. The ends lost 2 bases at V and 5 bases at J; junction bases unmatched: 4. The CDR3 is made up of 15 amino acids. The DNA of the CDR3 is TGTGCCAGCAGTTTAGTCGTAGCGGGAGGGGAGACCCAGTACTTC. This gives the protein CASSLVVAGGETQYF.

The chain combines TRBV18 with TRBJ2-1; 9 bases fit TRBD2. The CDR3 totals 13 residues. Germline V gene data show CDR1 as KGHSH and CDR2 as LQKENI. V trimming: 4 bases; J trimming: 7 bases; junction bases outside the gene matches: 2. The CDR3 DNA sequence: TGTGCCAGCTCACTAGCGGGGGAAAATGAGCAGTTCTTC. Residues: CASSLAGENEQFF.

The CDR3 reads CATRDRGSNYGYTF. The CDR3 DNA follows: TGTGCCACCAGGGACAGGGGGTCTAACTATGGCTACACCTTC. The chain combines TRBV15 with TRBJ1-2, with TRBD1 identical over 10 bases. The CDR3 sequence is 14 residues long. Germline-derived CDR1 and CDR2 are LNHNV and YYDKDF (reference sequence). After removal of 6 bases from V and 0 bases from J, the junction contained 1 base not matched to a gene. Based on the CDR3 plus reference TRBV15 and TRBJ1-2, the full variable domain is DAMVIQNPRYQVTQFGKPVTLSCSQTLNHNVMYWYQQKSSQAPKLLFHYYDKDFNNEADTPDNFQSRRPNTSFCFLDIRSPGLGDTAMYLCATRDRGSNYGYTFGSGTRLTVV.